Listed below are T cell receptor beta chains from one sample, sequenced in a study of PD-1 blockade in mismatch repair-deficient tumors. Libraries were prepared by immunoSEQ multiplex PCR; TCRdb keeps only in-frame clonotypes and omits some of them. Of roughly 53,000 clones in the sample, approximately 78% were seen once. Sequences were derived from peripheral blood, sampled 4 weeks after starting pembrolizumab. These receptors were obtained from an adult with mismatch repair-deficient cancer. Both conserved end residues are part of each CDR3. Each record gives: D gene, clone size, J gene, V gene, CDR3 protein, CDR3 DNA. The D gene is left open where the match is weak. Some rows have no size entry. The others give once, few or many, or a class for an expanded clone.

D: NA
size: NA
J: TRBJ1-1
V: TRBV30
CDR3: CAWSVKGANTEAFF
DNA: TGTGCCTGGAGTGTAAAGGGCGCGAACACTGAAGCTTTCTTT

D: NA
size: NA
J: TRBJ1-1
V: TRBV20-1
CDR3: CSPRTGQQAFF
DNA: TGCAGTCCTCGGACGGGGCAGCAAGCTTTCTTT

D: TRBD1
size: NA
J: TRBJ1-5
V: TRBV2
CDR3: CASRGGQGHQPQHF
DNA: TGTGCCAGCAGGGGGGGACAGGGCCATCAGCCCCAGCATTTT

D: NA
size: NA
J: TRBJ2-1
V: TRBV9
CDR3: CASSAIDDEQFF
DNA: TGTGCCAGCAGCGCCATAGACGATGAGCAGTTCTTC

D: NA
size: NA
J: TRBJ2-2
V: TRBV9
CDR3: CASSGRWGNTGELFF
DNA: TGTGCCAGCAGCGGAAGGTGGGGTAACACCGGGGAGCTGTTTTTT

D: NA
size: NA
J: TRBJ2-6
V: TRBV29-1
CDR3: CSVEVGANVLTF
DNA: TGCAGCGTTGAAGTGGGGGCCAACGTCCTGACTTTC

D: NA
size: NA
J: TRBJ2-1
V: TRBV5-6
CDR3: CASSGQGGEPPSSYNEQFF
DNA: TGTGCCAGCAGCGGCCAGGGGGGAGAGCCCCCGAGCTCCTACAATGAGCAGTTCTTC

D: NA
size: NA
J: TRBJ2-1
V: TRBV7-7
CDR3: CASSLTGQEGEQFF
DNA: TGTGCTAGCAGCCTTACTGGACAGGAGGGTGAGCAGTTCTTC

D: TRBD2
size: once
J: TRBJ2-2
V: TRBV2
CDR3: CANQAGPNTGELFF
DNA: TGTGCCAACCAAGCGGGACCGAACACCGGGGAGCTGTTTTTT

D: NA
size: NA
J: TRBJ2-3
V: TRBV7-2
CDR3: CASSLALLDTQYF
DNA: TGTGCCAGCAGCTTAGCGCTCTTGGATACGCAGTATTTT

D: NA
size: NA
J: TRBJ1-4
V: TRBV6-1
CDR3: CASAGPEEKLFF
DNA: TGTGCCAGCGCCGGTCCGGAGGAAAAACTGTTTTTT

D: TRBD2
size: NA
J: TRBJ2-5
V: TRBV5-4
CDR3: CASSPVGGRTQETQYF
DNA: TGTGCCAGCAGCCCCGTGGGGGGGAGGACCCAAGAGACCCAGTACTTC

D: NA
size: NA
J: TRBJ1-5
V: TRBV27
CDR3: CASSITGFRNQPQHF
DNA: TGTGCCAGCAGCATTACAGGGTTTAGAAATCAGCCCCAGCATTTT

D: NA
size: NA
J: TRBJ2-5
V: TRBV9
CDR3: CASSVAGVGGGRETQYF
DNA: TGTGCCAGCAGCGTAGCCGGAGTTGGAGGGGGGCGAGAGACCCAGTACTTC

D: TRBD1
size: NA
J: TRBJ2-5
V: TRBV6-1
CDR3: CASHFTTGPQETQYF
DNA: TGTGCCAGCCATTTCACGACAGGGCCTCAAGAGACCCAGTACTTC

D: NA
size: few
J: TRBJ2-1
V: TRBV11-3
CDR3: CASSLDRYEQFF
DNA: TGTGCCAGCAGCTTAGATCGGTATGAGCAGTTCTTC

D: NA
size: NA
J: TRBJ2-1
V: TRBV11-3
CDR3: CASSHRLGTANEQFF
DNA: TGTGCCAGCAGCCATCGTCTAGGTACTGCGAATGAGCAGTTCTTC

D: NA
size: few
J: TRBJ2-7
V: TRBV27
CDR3: CASSLQDPYEQYF
DNA: TGTGCCAGCAGTTTACAGGACCCCTACGAGCAGTACTTC

D: NA
size: NA
J: TRBJ2-1
V: TRBV29-1
CDR3: CSVDGEESYNEQFF
DNA: TGCAGCGTTGACGGGGAGGAGAGCTACAATGAGCAGTTCTTC

D: TRBD1
size: few
J: TRBJ1-1
V: TRBV30
CDR3: CAWSQTGWMDTEAFF
DNA: TGTGCCTGGAGCCAGACAGGGTGGATGGACACTGAAGCTTTCTTT

D: NA
size: NA
J: TRBJ2-1
V: TRBV5-1
CDR3: CASSSQGAGNEQFF
DNA: TGCGCCAGCAGCAGTCAGGGAGCGGGCAATGAGCAGTTCTTC

D: NA
size: NA
J: TRBJ2-7
V: TRBV7-8
CDR3: CASSFNTSPRQSYEQYF
DNA: TGTGCCAGCAGCTTTAATACTAGCCCTAGGCAGTCCTACGAGCAGTACTTC

D: TRBD2
size: NA
J: TRBJ2-1
V: TRBV10-2
CDR3: CASVREGPPNEQFF
DNA: TGCGCCAGTGTCCGGGAGGGCCCTCCCAATGAGCAGTTCTTC

D: TRBD2
size: NA
J: TRBJ2-1
V: TRBV6-4
CDR3: CASSASGSNEQFF
DNA: TGTGCCAGCAGTGCTAGCGGGAGCAATGAGCAGTTCTTC

D: NA
size: NA
J: TRBJ1-2
V: TRBV5-6
CDR3: CASSFWASPNYGYTF
DNA: TGTGCCAGCAGCTTTTGGGCTTCCCCTAACTATGGCTACACCTTC

D: TRBD1
size: NA
J: TRBJ1-3
V: TRBV7-9
CDR3: CATTTGEPGNTIYF
DNA: TGTGCCACAACTACAGGGGAGCCTGGAAACACCATATATTTT

D: NA
size: NA
J: TRBJ2-2
V: TRBV4-1
CDR3: CASSQEALTSAFTGELFF
DNA: TGCGCCAGCAGCCAAGAAGCGCTAACTAGTGCCTTCACCGGGGAGCTGTTTTTT

D: NA
size: NA
J: TRBJ1-2
V: TRBV28
CDR3: CASSSPRLTSAYGYTF
DNA: TGTGCCAGCAGTTCCCCTCGTCTTACCTCTGCCTATGGCTACACCTTC

D: TRBD2
size: NA
J: TRBJ2-7
V: TRBV23-1
CDR3: CASTPGGGYEQYF
DNA: TGCGCCAGCACTCCTGGGGGGGGCTACGAGCAGTACTTC

D: NA
size: NA
J: TRBJ2-3
V: TRBV7-6
CDR3: CASGLEQYF
DNA: TGTGCCAGCGGGCTTGAGCAGTATTTT

D: TRBD2
size: NA
J: TRBJ2-3
V: TRBV11-2
CDR3: CASSLTSGKDTQYF
DNA: TGTGCCAGCAGCTTGACTAGCGGGAAAGATACGCAGTATTTT

D: NA
size: NA
J: TRBJ2-4
V: TRBV7-8
CDR3: CASSPSFGSKNIQYF
DNA: TGTGCCAGCAGCCCGTCCTTTGGGTCCAAAAACATTCAGTACTTC

D: NA
size: NA
J: TRBJ2-7
V: TRBV5-1
CDR3: CASSLTMNYEQYF
DNA: TGCGCCAGCAGCTTGACAATGAACTACGAGCAGTACTTC

D: NA
size: few
J: TRBJ1-2
V: TRBV7-9
CDR3: CASSPGHTF
DNA: TGTGCCAGCAGCCCCGGCCACACCTTC

D: NA
size: NA
J: TRBJ1-4
V: TRBV6-6
CDR3: CASSGAGPGANEKLFF
DNA: TGTGCCAGCAGTGGGGCCGGGCCGGGGGCTAATGAAAAACTGTTTTTT

D: NA
size: NA
J: TRBJ2-2
V: TRBV7-2
CDR3: CASSLGVFQNTGELFF
DNA: TGTGCCAGCAGCTTAGGTGTCTTCCAGAACACCGGGGAGCTGTTTTTT

D: TRBD2
size: NA
J: TRBJ2-3
V: TRBV5-4
CDR3: CASSYGLAGGGGTDTQYF
DNA: TGTGCCAGCAGTTACGGACTAGCGGGAGGGGGGGGAACAGATACGCAGTATTTT

D: TRBD2
size: NA
J: TRBJ2-7
V: TRBV6-6
CDR3: CASSFPGGYEQYF
DNA: TGTGCCAGCAGTTTCCCGGGGGGGTACGAGCAGTACTTC

D: TRBD1
size: NA
J: TRBJ1-2
V: TRBV2
CDR3: CASSPPGQGRNYGYTF
DNA: TGTGCCAGCAGTCCTCCGGGACAGGGGCGTAACTATGGCTACACCTTC

D: TRBD2
size: NA
J: TRBJ2-2
V: TRBV9
CDR3: CASSLGLAELTGELFF
DNA: TGTGCCAGCAGCCTAGGACTAGCGGAGCTCACCGGGGAGCTGTTTTTT

D: NA
size: NA
J: TRBJ1-2
V: TRBV19
CDR3: CASSRENPNYGYTF
DNA: TGTGCCAGTAGCAGAGAGAATCCTAACTATGGCTACACCTTC

D: NA
size: NA
J: TRBJ2-5
V: TRBV7-3
CDR3: CASSLSPDSTQYF
DNA: TGTGCCAGCAGCTTAAGCCCGGACAGCACCCAGTACTTC

D: NA
size: NA
J: TRBJ2-3
V: TRBV11-3
CDR3: CASSFSGARDTQYF
DNA: TGTGCCAGCAGCTTTTCAGGGGCAAGAGATACGCAGTATTTT

D: NA
size: once
J: TRBJ1-1
V: TRBV2
CDR3: CASSDANRGTEAFF
DNA: TGTGCCAGCAGTGACGCTAACCGGGGTACTGAAGCTTTCTTT

D: TRBD2
size: NA
J: TRBJ2-3
V: TRBV19
CDR3: CASSIGAGGYTDTQYF
DNA: TGTGCCAGTAGTATAGGGGCGGGAGGGTACACAGATACGCAGTATTTT

D: NA
size: NA
J: TRBJ1-2
V: TRBV7-2
CDR3: CASSLGREAAHGYTF
DNA: TGTGCCAGCAGCTTAGGTAGGGAAGCGGCGCATGGCTACACCTTC

D: NA
size: NA
J: TRBJ1-2
V: TRBV7-9
CDR3: CASSSSTGNYGYTF
DNA: TGTGCCAGCAGCTCCTCTACTGGGAACTATGGCTACACCTTC

D: NA
size: NA
J: TRBJ1-1
V: TRBV12-5
CDR3: CASGWGRGVEAFF
DNA: TGTGCTAGTGGTTGGGGGCGGGGGGTTGAAGCTTTCTTT

D: NA
size: NA
J: TRBJ2-1
V: TRBV9
CDR3: CASSAPLLHEQFF
DNA: TGTGCCAGCAGCGCGCCCCTCCTTCATGAGCAGTTCTTC

D: NA
size: NA
J: TRBJ1-1
V: TRBV5-1
CDR3: CASSLSNTEAFF
DNA: TGCGCCAGCAGCTTATCGAACACTGAAGCTTTCTTT

D: NA
size: NA
J: TRBJ2-2
V: TRBV15
CDR3: CATSRDNRNTGELFF
DNA: TGTGCCACCAGCAGAGATAACAGAAACACCGGGGAGCTGTTTTTT

D: TRBD1
size: NA
J: TRBJ1-4
V: TRBV7-2
CDR3: CASSSNRGLTGVGEKLFF
DNA: TGTGCCAGCAGCTCGAATAGGGGTTTGACAGGGGTGGGTGAAAAACTGTTTTTT

D: TRBD1
size: once
J: TRBJ2-3
V: TRBV27
CDR3: CASSFGTGTDTQYF
DNA: TGTGCCAGCAGTTTCGGGACAGGCACAGATACGCAGTATTTT

D: TRBD1
size: NA
J: TRBJ2-6
V: TRBV13
CDR3: CASSVDRSFSGANVLTF
DNA: TGTGCCAGCAGCGTGGACAGGTCGTTCTCTGGGGCCAACGTCCTGACTTTC

D: NA
size: NA
J: TRBJ2-5
V: TRBV12-5
CDR3: CASGTILTGTQYF
DNA: TGTGCTAGTGGCACGATTCTAACCGGGACCCAGTACTTC

D: NA
size: once
J: TRBJ1-2
V: TRBV7-9
CDR3: CASSLVFSSYGYTF
DNA: TGTGCCAGCAGCTTAGTCTTTTCCTCGTATGGCTACACCTTC

D: NA
size: NA
J: TRBJ1-1
V: TRBV4-3
CDR3: CASSQGRGAVTEAFF
DNA: TGCGCCAGCAGCCAAGGGCGGGGAGCGGTTACTGAAGCTTTCTTT

D: NA
size: NA
J: TRBJ2-2
V: TRBV7-2
CDR3: CASSLEGATGELFF
DNA: TGTGCCAGCAGCTTAGAAGGGGCCACCGGGGAGCTGTTTTTT

D: NA
size: NA
J: TRBJ2-7
V: TRBV5-8
CDR3: CASSSESRGTYEQYF
DNA: TGTGCCAGCAGCTCAGAGAGCAGGGGTACCTACGAGCAGTACTTC

D: TRBD1
size: NA
J: TRBJ1-2
V: TRBV4-3
CDR3: CASSQAFGQASYGYTF
DNA: TGCGCCAGCAGCCAAGCCTTTGGACAGGCTTCCTATGGCTACACCTTC